The present T cell receptor beta chain was sequenced within a study of T cell responses to AZD1222 COVID-19 vaccine. The assay was immunoSEQ multiplex PCR, and TCRdb's table has in-frame clones only and misses some. The repertoire has about 100,000 clones, roughly nine tenths of them found once; the top ten carry roughly 2.7%. Timing groups of about 4 and about 12 weeks for second doses were pooled. The CDR3 runs to 15 residues. The V and J ends lost 6 bases and 2 bases respectively, with 13 bases between them. Germline values: CDR1 MNHEY, CDR2 SVGAGI. This rearrangement joins TRBV6-5 to TRBJ2-2, with TRBD1 as a possible D gene (6 bases). The sequenced sample was peripheral blood, obtained 28 days after the second AZD1222 dose. The TCR was taken from an adult who received the AZD1222 COVID-19 vaccine. CDR3: CASRGAGVNTGELFF. The CDR3 nucleotides read TGTGCCAGCAGGGGGGCAGGAGTTAACACCGGGGAGCTGTTTTTT.